What follows is one T cell receptor (beta chain) and its context. These data come from a study of memory CD4+ T cells and cytomegalovirus serostatus. Single viable CD3+CD4+CD8-CD45RO+ cells were sorted as the memory CD4+ T cells. Only in-frame clones appear in the TCRdb table, and some are missing; sequencing was by immunoSEQ multiplex PCR. Altogether around 49,000 clones are present, roughly 78% being singletons, with the ten largest covering around 0.67%. This clonotype was sampled from an adult in good health and CMV-seronegative. The sample comprised memory CD4+ T cells from blood.

The DNA of the CDR3 is TGTGCCTGGAGCGATAGCGGGAGGGCTAGAAAAAACAATGAGCAGTTCTTC. This translates into CAWSDSGRARKNNEQFF. The chain couples TRBV30 to TRBJ2-1; 11 nucleotides match TRBD2. The V and J ends lost 3 bases and 5 bases, in that order; junction bases with no gene match: 12. The CDR3 is made up of 17 amino acids. The V gene's germline CDR1 is GTSNPN and CDR2 SVGIG (reference sequence).